This entry lists 10 T cell receptor beta chains sequenced from one sample in a study of human T cells and chemical hapten exposure. TCRdb itself ran the RACE reads through MiXCR, one entry per CDR3 protein. Among some 81,000 distinct CDR3 sequences listed, about 9.2% were seen once. Sample time point: healthy volunteer bleed at 6 weeks. Total RNA extraction was carried out from unfractionated whole blood. The sequenced sample consisted of whole blood. Every receptor here comes from a female donor in good health. Some clones in this sample may be carry-over from other donors' samples.

The table lists this clonotype with a few counts. The J gene is TRBJ1-1, the V gene TRBV9, with a weak D call TRBD1 (5 bases). The CDR3 is made up of 13 amino acids. Trimming shortened V by 4 bases and J by 1 base, and 8 bases separated the two germline ends. Germline assignment: CDR1 SGDLS and CDR2 YYNGEE. For the CDR3, the DNA is TGTGCCAGCAGCATGGGACCGAACACTGAAGCTTTCTTT. Translated, it gives CASSMGPNTEAFF.

In its sample, this clonotype was seen many times. V is TRBV3-1 and J is TRBJ1-2; D not certain. Germline values: CDR1 LGHDT, CDR2 YNNKEL (reference sequence). This CDR3 contains 12 residues. The V end lost 5 bases, the J end lost 8 bases, and 12 bases lay between the germline ends. The CDR3 sequence is CASSYGGGGYTF. The CDR3 nucleotides read TGTGCCAGCAGCTACGGAGGTGGCGGCTACACCTTC.

This rearrangement joins TRBV25-1 to TRBJ1-4, with D unresolved. The V and J ends lost 4 bases and 7 bases respectively, with 13 bases between them. This CDR3 has 14 amino acids. From germline, CDR1 is MGHDK and CDR2 SYGVNS. The CDR3: CASSARIYGEKLFF. CDR3 nucleotides: TGTGCCAGCAGTGCGAGGATTTACGGTGAAAAACTGTTTTTT.

In its sample, this clonotype was seen many times. V usage is TRBV20-1 and J usage is TRBJ1-1, with 10 bases identical to TRBD1. The CDR3 has 16 amino acids. J was trimmed by 3 bases and V by 4 bases; bases with no gene match: 11. Germline V gene data show CDR1 as DFQATT and CDR2 as SNEGSKA (reference sequence). The CDR3 is CSATPGTGAPYTEAFF. CDR3 DNA sequence: TGCAGTGCTACCCCCGGGACAGGGGCCCCTTACACTGAAGCTTTCTTT.

This clonotype was detected ten times or more. This rearrangement joins TRBV7-9 to TRBJ1-2, with D possibly matching TRBD1 (5 bases). CDR3 size: 14 residues. Trimming removed 5 bases at V and 5 bases at J, with 15 bases between. Germline-derived CDR1 and CDR2 are SEHNR and FQNEAQ (reference sequence). CDR3 loop: CASSHPGTAYGYTF. As DNA, the CDR3 is TGTGCCAGCAGCCACCCAGGGACTGCTTATGGCTACACCTTC.

This clonotype came up a few times. V and J are TRBV20-1 and TRBJ2-3; 13 bases agree with TRBD2. The V gene's germline CDR1 is DFQATT and CDR2 SNEGSKA (reference sequence). The CDR3 runs 17 residues. Losses at the gene ends were 5 bases for V and 0 bases for J; bases not matched to a gene: 8. CDR3 DNA sequence: TGCAGTGCTCCGCGGACTAGCGGGGGCGCTAGCACAGATACGCAGTATTTT. Its protein product is CSAPRTSGGASTDTQYF.

V and J are TRBV4-1 and TRBJ2-2, with 7 bases aligning to TRBD1. V gave up 7 bases and J gave up 1 base; unmatched junction bases: 15. The germline gives CDR1 MGHRA, CDR2 YSYEKL. The CDR3 has 18 amino acids. The CDR3 coding sequence is TGCGCCAGCACCCCAGACCGATTCGGGACAGAGAACACCGGGGAGCTGTTTTTT. The encoded protein is CASTPDRFGTENTGELFF.

This clonotype occurred a few times. The rearrangement uses TRBV29-1 and TRBJ2-3, with no clear D. Trimming took 6 bases from V and 4 from J, leaving 14 bases between them. Per germline, CDR1 SQVTM and CDR2 ANQGSEA. The CDR3 contains 13 residues. The CDR3 nucleotides are TGCAGCGTGGCCGTGGGTGCCCCAGATACGCAGTATTTT. Translation gives CSVAVGAPDTQYF.

This clonotype was seen a handful of times. The chain uses TRBV20-1 and TRBJ1-1, with 11 bases fitting TRBD1. The CDR3 contains 13 residues. The junction had 6 bases not matched to a gene; V was cut back by 6 bases and J by 6 bases. In germline, CDR1 is DFQATT, CDR2 SNEGSKA (reference sequence). The CDR3 nucleotides are TGCAGTGCCGAGGGACAGGGGGAAGCTGAAGCTTTCTTT. This codes for CSAEGQGEAEAFF.

A note on this clonotype: A much larger clone is a single base away; this may be a read error. This rearrangement joins TRBV28 to TRBJ1-1; weak D call: TRBD1 (5 bases). V was shortened by 3 bases and J by 2 bases, with 22 bases between the two germline ends. Germline V gene lookup returns CDR1 MDHEN and CDR2 SYDVKM. This CDR3 comprises 18 residues. The CDR3 bases are TGTGCCAGCAGTTTCGGTTTAACGAGGGGAGGCAATAACACTGAAGCTTTCTTT. Translated, it gives CASSFGLTRGGNNTEAFF.